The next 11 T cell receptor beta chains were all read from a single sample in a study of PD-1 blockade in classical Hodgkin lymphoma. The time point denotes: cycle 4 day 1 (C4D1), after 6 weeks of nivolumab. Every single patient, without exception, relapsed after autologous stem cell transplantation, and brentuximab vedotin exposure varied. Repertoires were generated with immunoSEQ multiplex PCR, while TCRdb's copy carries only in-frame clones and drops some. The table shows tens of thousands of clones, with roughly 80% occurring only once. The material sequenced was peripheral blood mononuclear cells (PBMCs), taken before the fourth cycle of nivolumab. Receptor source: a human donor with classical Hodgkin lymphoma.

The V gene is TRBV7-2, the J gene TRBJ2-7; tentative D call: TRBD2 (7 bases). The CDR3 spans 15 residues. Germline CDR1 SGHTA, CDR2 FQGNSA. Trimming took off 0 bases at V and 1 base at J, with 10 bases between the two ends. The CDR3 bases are TGTGCCAGCAGCTTAGCGGGGGGGCCTTCCTACGAGCAGTACTTC. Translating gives CASSLAGGPSYEQYF.

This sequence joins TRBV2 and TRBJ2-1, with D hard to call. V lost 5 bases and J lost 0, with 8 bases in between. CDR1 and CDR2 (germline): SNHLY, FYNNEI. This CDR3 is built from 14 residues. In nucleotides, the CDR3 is TGTGCCAGCAGTACCCTAAGCTCCTACAATGAGCAGTTCTTC. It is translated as CASSTLSSYNEQFF.

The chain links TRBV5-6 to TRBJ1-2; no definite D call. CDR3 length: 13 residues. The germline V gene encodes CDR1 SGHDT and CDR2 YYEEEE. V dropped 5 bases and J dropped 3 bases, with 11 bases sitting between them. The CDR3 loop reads CASRSDVHYGYTF. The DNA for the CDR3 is TGTGCCAGCAGGTCGGACGTTCACTATGGCTACACCTTC.

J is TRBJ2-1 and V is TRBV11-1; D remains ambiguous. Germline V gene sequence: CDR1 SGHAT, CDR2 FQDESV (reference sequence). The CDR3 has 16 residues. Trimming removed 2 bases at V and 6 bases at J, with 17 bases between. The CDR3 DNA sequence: TGTGCCAGCAGCTTACAGTCTCATAGTCGGAGCAATGAGCAGTTCTTC. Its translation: CASSLQSHSRSNEQFF.

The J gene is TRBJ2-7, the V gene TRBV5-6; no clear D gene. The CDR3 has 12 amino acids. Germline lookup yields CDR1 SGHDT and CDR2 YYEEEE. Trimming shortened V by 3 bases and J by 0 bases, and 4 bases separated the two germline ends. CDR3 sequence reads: CASSSLSYEQYF. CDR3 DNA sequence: TGTGCCAGCAGCTCTCTCTCCTACGAGCAGTACTTC. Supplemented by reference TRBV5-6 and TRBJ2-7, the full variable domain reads DAGVTQSPTHLIKTRGQQVTLRCSPKSGHDTVSWYQQALGQGPQFIFQYYEEEERQRGNFPDRFSGHQFPNYSSELNVNALLLGDSALYLCASSSLSYEQYFGPGTRLTVT.

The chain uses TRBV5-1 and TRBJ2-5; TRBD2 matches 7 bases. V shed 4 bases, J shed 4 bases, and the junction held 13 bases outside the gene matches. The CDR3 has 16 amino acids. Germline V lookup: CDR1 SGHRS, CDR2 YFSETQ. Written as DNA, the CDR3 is TGCGCCAGCAGCCCGGTAGCTAGCGGTGGGGGAGAGACCCAGTACTTC. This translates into CASSPVASGGGETQYF.

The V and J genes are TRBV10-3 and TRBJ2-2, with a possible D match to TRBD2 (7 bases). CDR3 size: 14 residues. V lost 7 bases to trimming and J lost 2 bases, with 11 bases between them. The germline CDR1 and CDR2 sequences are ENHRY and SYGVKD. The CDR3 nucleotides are TGTGCCATCACGAGGGGGGGTAACACCGGGGAGCTGTTTTTT. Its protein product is CAITRGGNTGELFF.

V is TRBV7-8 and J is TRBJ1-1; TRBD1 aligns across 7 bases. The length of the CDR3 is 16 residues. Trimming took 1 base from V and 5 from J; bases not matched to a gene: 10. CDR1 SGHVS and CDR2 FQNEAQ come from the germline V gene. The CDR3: CASSLVPRGRRTEAFF. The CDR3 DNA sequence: TGTGCCAGCAGCTTAGTCCCTAGGGGGCGAAGGACTGAAGCTTTCTTT.

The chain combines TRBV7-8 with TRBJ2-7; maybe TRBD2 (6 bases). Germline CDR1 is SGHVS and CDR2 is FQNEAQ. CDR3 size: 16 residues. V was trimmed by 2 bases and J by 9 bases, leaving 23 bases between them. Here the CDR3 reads CASSLRGSRRDPGQYF. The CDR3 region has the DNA TGTGCCAGCAGCTTAAGGGGATCTAGGAGGGACCCCGGGCAGTACTTC.

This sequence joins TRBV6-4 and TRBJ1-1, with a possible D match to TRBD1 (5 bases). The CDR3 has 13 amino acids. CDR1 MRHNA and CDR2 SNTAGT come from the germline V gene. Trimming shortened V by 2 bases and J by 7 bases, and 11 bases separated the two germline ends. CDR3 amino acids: CASSDEGLGEAFF. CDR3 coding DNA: TGTGCCAGCAGTGACGAGGGGTTGGGTGAAGCTTTCTTT.

The DNA for the CDR3 is TGTGCCAGCAGCTTCCGTAGCGGGGGGACAGGAGATACGCAGTATTTT. Its protein product is CASSFRSGGTGDTQYF. V and J are TRBV11-2 and TRBJ2-3, with 10 bases that match TRBD2. Losses at the gene ends were 3 bases for V and 5 bases for J; bases not matched to a gene: 8. Germline V CDR1 and CDR2: SGHAT, FQNNGV. There are 16 residues in the CDR3.